The 7 T cell receptor beta chains below all came from one sample that was sequenced in a study of T cells in Graves' hyperthyroidism and ophthalmopathy. Amplification targeted TCR beta CDR3 regions from RNA transcripts. Researchers ran a first-round RT-PCR on the TCR CDR3 using the HTBI primer set. TCRdb called the multiplex PCR reads again in MiXCR, with one record for every CDR3 protein. The sample contains roughly 360,000 distinct CDR3 sequences, approximately 13% of which appear only once. The material sequenced was blood. The receptors come from a man aged 25-45 years with Graves' hyperthyroidism that later progressed to Graves' ophthalmopathy.

This clonotype appeared a few times. The CDR3 loop reads CASSIRQGGTEAFF. The CDR3 bases are TGCGCCAGCAGCATCCGACAGGGAGGCACTGAAGCTTTCTTT. The rearrangement joins TRBV5-1 to TRBJ1-1; TRBD1 matches at 7 bases. The CDR3 has 14 residues. CDR1 and CDR2 (germline): SGHRS, YFSETQ. The V and J ends lost 4 bases and 4 bases, in that order; junction bases with no gene match: 7.

In its sample, this clonotype was seen many times. The rearrangement links TRBV6-1 to TRBJ1-1; no reliable D call. Germline V gives CDR1 MNHNS, CDR2 SASEGT. This CDR3 contains 10 residues. Trimming cost V 3 bases and J 7 bases, with 3 bases left between them. CDR3 bases: TGTGCCAGCAGTGATCGTGAAGCTTTCTTT. It yields the protein CASSDREAFF.

This clonotype was detected many times. The V call is TRBV24-1, the J call TRBJ2-3; possibly TRBD1 for D (6 bases). Germline V gene lookup returns CDR1 KGHDR and CDR2 SFDVKD. The CDR3 has 15 amino acids. Between the trimmed V and J ends, which lost 4 bases and 2 bases, there was a span of 12 bases. The CDR3 reads CATSDPGQATDTQYF. CDR3 DNA: TGTGCCACCAGTGACCCGGGACAAGCCACAGATACGCAGTATTTT.

In this sample, this clonotype turned up many times. The chain recombines TRBV12-5 with TRBJ2-1; no firm D call. CDR1 and CDR2 (germline): LGHNT, FRNRAP. The V and J ends lost 0 bases and 7 bases respectively, with 7 bases between them. CDR3 length: 13 amino acids. The chain's CDR3 is CASGLVPENEQFF. The DNA of the CDR3 is TGTGCTAGTGGTTTGGTACCAGAGAATGAGCAGTTCTTC.

This clonotype was observed at least ten times. The chain carries TRBV28 and TRBJ1-1; the D is unclear. The CDR3 contains 14 residues. CDR1 is MDHEN and CDR2 is SYDVKM in the germline V gene. V lost 3 bases, J lost 3 bases, and 11 bases lay in between. The CDR3 DNA follows: TGTGCCAGCAGTTTTTTAGGGTTCGACACTGAAGCTTTCTTT. Protein product: CASSFLGFDTEAFF.

This clonotype has just a few counts. This chain uses TRBV5-6 with TRBJ1-5, with 7 bases fitting TRBD1. The CDR3 spans 17 residues. From germline, CDR1 is SGHDT and CDR2 YYEEEE. The trim removed 4 bases at V and 0 bases at J, leaving 10 bases unmatched. The CDR3 protein is CASSQWDRLYSNQPQHF. The CDR3 region has the DNA TGTGCCAGCAGCCAGTGGGACAGACTTTATAGCAATCAGCCCCAGCATTTT.

The rearrangement uses TRBV4-1 and TRBJ1-5; TRBD1 aligns across 9 bases. Trimming at V came to 0 bases and at J to 7 bases, leaving 4 bases not matched to a gene. Per the germline V gene, CDR1 is MGHRA and CDR2 is YSYEKL. The CDR3 consists of 15 residues. The CDR3 DNA follows: TGCGCCAGCAGCCAAGATAGACAGGGGGGCCAGCCCCAGCATTTT. Translation gives CASSQDRQGGQPQHF.